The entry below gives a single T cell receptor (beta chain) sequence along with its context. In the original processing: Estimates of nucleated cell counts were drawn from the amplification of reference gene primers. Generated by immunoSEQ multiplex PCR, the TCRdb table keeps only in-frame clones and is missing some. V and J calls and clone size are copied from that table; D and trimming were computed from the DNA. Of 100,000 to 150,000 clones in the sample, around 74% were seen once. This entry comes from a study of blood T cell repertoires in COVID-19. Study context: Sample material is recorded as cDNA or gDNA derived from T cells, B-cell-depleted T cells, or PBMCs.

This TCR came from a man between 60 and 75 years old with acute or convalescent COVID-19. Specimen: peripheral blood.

The CDR3 DNA reads as TGTGCCAGCAAGGGCAGGGGGAATCAGCCCCAGCATTTT. Encoded protein: CASKGRGNQPQHF. The genes are TRBV25-1 and TRBJ1-5; TRBD1 aligns across 7 bases. After removal of 7 bases from V and 4 bases from J, the junction contained 4 bases not matched to a gene. CDR1 is MGHDK and CDR2 is SYGVNS in the germline V gene. The CDR3 covers 13 residues.